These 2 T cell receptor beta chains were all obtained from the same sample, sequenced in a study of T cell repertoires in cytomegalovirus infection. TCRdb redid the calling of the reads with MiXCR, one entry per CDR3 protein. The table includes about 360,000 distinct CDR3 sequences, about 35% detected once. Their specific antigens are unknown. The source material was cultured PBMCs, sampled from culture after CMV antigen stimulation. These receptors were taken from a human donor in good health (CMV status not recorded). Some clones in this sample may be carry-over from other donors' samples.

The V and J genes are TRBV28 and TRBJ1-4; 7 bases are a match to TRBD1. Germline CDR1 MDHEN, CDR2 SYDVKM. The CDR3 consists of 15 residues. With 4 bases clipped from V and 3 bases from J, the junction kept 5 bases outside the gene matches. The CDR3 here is CASSSPGTANEKLFF. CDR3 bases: TGTGCCAGCAGTTCCCCCGGGACAGCTAATGAAAAACTGTTTTTT.

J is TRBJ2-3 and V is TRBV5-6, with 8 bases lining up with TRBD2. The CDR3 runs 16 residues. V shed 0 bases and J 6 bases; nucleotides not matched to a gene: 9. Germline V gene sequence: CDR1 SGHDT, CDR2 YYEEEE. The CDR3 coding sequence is TGTGCCAGCAGCTTGGGAGTTAGCGGGACCCTCGATACGCAGTATTTT. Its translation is CASSLGVSGTLDTQYF.